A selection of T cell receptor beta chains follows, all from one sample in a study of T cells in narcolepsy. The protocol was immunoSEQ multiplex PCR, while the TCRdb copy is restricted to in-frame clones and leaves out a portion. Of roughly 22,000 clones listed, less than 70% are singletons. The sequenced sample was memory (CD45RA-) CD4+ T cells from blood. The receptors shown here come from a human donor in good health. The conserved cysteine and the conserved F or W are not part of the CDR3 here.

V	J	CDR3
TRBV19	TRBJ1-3	ASSGTSGNTIY
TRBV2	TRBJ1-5	ASSSSRGNQPQH
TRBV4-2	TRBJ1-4	ASSPRQGREKLF
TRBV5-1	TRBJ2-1	ASSLGQGAYNEQF
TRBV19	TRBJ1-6	ATSDSSGNSPLH
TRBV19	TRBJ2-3	ASSGGQGASDTQY
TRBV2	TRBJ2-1	ASRDRGNEQF
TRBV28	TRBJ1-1	ASGSGQYNTEAF
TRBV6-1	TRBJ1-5	ASRVREGNQPQH
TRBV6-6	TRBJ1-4	ASTQGAVMGKLF
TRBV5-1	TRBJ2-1	ASSARGGEQF
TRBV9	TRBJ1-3	ASSAQTYSGNTIY
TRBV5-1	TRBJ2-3	ASSLGAGGYTDTQY
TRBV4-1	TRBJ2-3	ASSQVGGGASTQY
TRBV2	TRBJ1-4	ASTRGGGNPKLF
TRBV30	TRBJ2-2	AWSGPGELF
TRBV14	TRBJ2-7	ASSQDRYPTGEQY
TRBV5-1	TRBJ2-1	ASSYSSRGEQF
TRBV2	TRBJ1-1	ASTKGWNTEAF
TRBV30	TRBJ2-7	AWSVGRGEQY
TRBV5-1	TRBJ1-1	ASRPVGGTMNTEAF
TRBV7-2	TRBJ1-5	ASSRMTGASQPQH
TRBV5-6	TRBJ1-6	ASSFDNGNSPLH